The 30 T cell receptor beta chains below all came from one sample that was sequenced in a study of T cell responses to AZD1222 COVID-19 vaccine. Here immunoSEQ multiplex PCR was the method, and the copy in TCRdb shows in-frame clones only, minus some. Found here are approximately 120,000 clones, less than 95% of them singletons; the top ten hold about 4.3%. The sequenced sample was peripheral blood, obtained on day 0 of MenACWY control vaccination. The receptors were gathered from an adult in good health.

The rearrangement joins TRBV28 to TRBJ1-5; D gene uncertain. The CDR3 spans 16 residues. Germline values: CDR1 MDHEN, CDR2 SYDVKM. V was shortened by 4 bases and J by 0 bases, with 13 bases between the two germline ends. The CDR3 reads CASSSLSSYSNQPQHF. In nucleotides, the CDR3 is TGTGCCAGCAGTTCCCTCTCATCCTATAGCAATCAGCCCCAGCATTTT.

The J gene is TRBJ1-1, the V gene TRBV6-6; possibly TRBD1 for D (5 bases). Germline V CDR1 and CDR2: MNHNY, SVGAGI (reference sequence). CDR3 length: 14 residues. Trimming removed 4 bases at V and 5 bases at J, with 14 bases between. The CDR3 bases are TGTGCCAGCAGTTCCGGGGACGGATGGACTGAAGCTTTCTTT. Translating it yields CASSSGDGWTEAFF.

The chain uses TRBV2 and TRBJ1-5; 10 bases are shared with TRBD1. The CDR3 covers 15 residues. J gave up 0 bases and V 6 bases, and 2 bases lay outside the gene matches. Looked up from germline, CDR1 is SNHLY and CDR2 is FYNNEI. CDR3: CASRGQGISNQPQHF. The CDR3 region has the DNA TGTGCCAGCAGGGGACAGGGGATTAGCAATCAGCCCCAGCATTTT.

The V and J genes are TRBV7-8 and TRBJ2-3; 9 nucleotides line up with TRBD1. The V gene's germline CDR1 is SGHVS and CDR2 FQNEAQ. The CDR3 sequence is 16 residues long. V shed 1 base and J 3 bases; nucleotides not matched to a gene: 5. The CDR3 coding sequence is TGTGCCAGCAGCTTAGGCGAGACAGGGGGGACAGATACGCAGTATTTT. Its protein product is CASSLGETGGTDTQYF.

The V and J genes are TRBV9 and TRBJ1-2; tentative D call: TRBD1 (6 bases). Germline CDR1 SGDLS, CDR2 YYNGEE. This CDR3 is 14 amino acids long. V lost 0 bases and J lost 8, with 14 bases in between. CDR3: CASSVGGQLGGYTF. Here the CDR3 DNA reads TGTGCCAGCAGCGTAGGAGGACAGCTGGGCGGCTACACCTTC.

J is TRBJ2-7 and V is TRBV7-6, with a possible D match to TRBD2 (6 bases). The CDR3 is 17 residues long. With 4 bases removed from V and 7 bases from J, the gap between germline ends came to 26 bases. Germline V gene sequence: CDR1 SGHVS, CDR2 FNYEAQ. CDR3: CASSYRRTTSTSGEQYV. The CDR3 DNA reads TGTGCCAGCAGCTACCGTCGGACTACGTCTACTTCGGGTGAGCAGTACGTC.

The chain is built from TRBV15 and TRBJ2-1; D unclear. The V and J ends lost 0 bases and 9 bases respectively, with 12 bases between them. The length of the CDR3 is 14 residues. Germline CDR1 and CDR2: LNHNV and YYDKDF (reference sequence). CDR3 sequence (DNA): TGTGCCACCAGCAGAGATCCCTACGCAAGTGAGCAGTTCTTC. Its protein product is CATSRDPYASEQFF.

The chain has TRBV28 and TRBJ1-5; D may be TRBD1 (5 bases). V lost 6 bases to trimming and J lost 3 bases, with 12 bases between them. In germline, CDR1 is MDHEN, CDR2 SYDVKM. This CDR3 is built from 14 residues. CDR3 coding DNA: TGTGCCAGCAGCCCGACAGCTTTCAATCAGCCCCAGCATTTT. Residues: CASSPTAFNQPQHF.

The chain recombines TRBV12-3 or TRBV12-4 with TRBJ2-7; a possible D gene is TRBD1 (5 bases). V lost 6 bases and J lost 2, with 11 bases in between. The CDR3 runs to 13 residues. The CDR3 region is CASRDTGAYEQYF. The CDR3 DNA is TGTGCCAGCAGGGACACAGGCGCCTACGAGCAGTACTTC.

The chain links TRBV3-1 (or the pseudogene TRBV3-2) to TRBJ1-2; 12 nucleotides align to TRBD1. Germline CDR1 and CDR2: LGHDT and YNNKEL (reference sequence). The CDR3 sequence is 16 residues long. Losses at the gene ends were 3 bases for V and 5 bases for J; bases not matched to a gene: 7. In DNA form, the CDR3 reads TGTGCCAGCAGCCAGGGGACAGGGGGCGCCGGGTATGGCTACACCTTC. As protein: CASSQGTGGAGYGYTF.

The V and J genes are TRBV21-1 and TRBJ1-1; the DNA was not compared with TRBD1, the D call given in the table. TRBV21-1 is assigned pseudogene status. The CDR3 length is 13 residues. The CDR3 bases are TGTGCCAGCAGCAAGACAGGGTTGGCTGAAGCTTTCTTT. Translated: CASSKTGLAEAFF.

V gene TRBV7-5 combines with J gene TRBJ2-1. TRBV7-5 is tagged as a pseudogene. The CDR3 is 18 residues long. The CDR3 is CVRSPTYPAPRRYNEQFF. The CDR3 coding sequence is TGTGTCAGAAGCCCTACTTACCCCGCCCCCAGAAGGTACAATGAGCAGTTCTTC.

The chain uses TRBV5-1 and TRBJ2-5, with 9 bases identical to TRBD1. CDR3 size: 13 residues. Trimming took 4 bases from V and 5 from J; bases not matched to a gene: 3. CDR1 and CDR2 from the germline V gene are SGHRS and YFSETQ. CDR3 nucleotides: TGCGCCAGCAGCCGAGGACAGGGGGAGACCCAGTACTTC. The encoded protein is CASSRGQGETQYF.

This chain joins TRBV4-2 and TRBJ2-6, with 7 bases aligning to TRBD1. Trimming at V came to 4 bases and at J to 0 bases, leaving 9 bases not matched to a gene. Germline-derived CDR1 and CDR2 are LGHNA and YNFKEQ. This CDR3 is 18 amino acids long. CDR3 residues: CASSPPGQWSSGANVLTF. DNA for the CDR3: TGTGCCAGCAGCCCACCGGGACAGTGGTCCTCTGGGGCCAACGTCCTGACTTTC.

The V call is TRBV18, the J call TRBJ1-4; no reliable D call. Between the trimmed V and J ends, which lost 2 bases and 3 bases, there was a span of 10 bases. Germline-derived CDR1 and CDR2 are KGHSH and LQKENI. The CDR3 extends over 15 amino acids. CDR3 residues: CASSPRGQPNEKLFF. DNA of the CDR3: TGTGCCAGCTCACCAAGAGGGCAGCCTAATGAAAAACTGTTTTTT.

The count of this clone is one. The rearrangement links TRBV5-1 to TRBJ2-3; D is tentatively TRBD1 or TRBD2 (5 bases each). Deletions cut 1 base from V and 3 bases from J, with 12 bases between. Germline values: CDR1 SGHRS, CDR2 YFSETQ. The CDR3 runs to 15 residues. The CDR3 DNA reads as TGCGCCAGCAGCTTGAGGGGAGTGGGGACAGATACGCAGTATTTT. Translating gives CASSLRGVGTDTQYF. The full variable domain, with the rest looked up from reference TRBV5-1 and TRBJ2-3, is KAGVTQTPRYLIKTRGQQVTLSCSPISGHRSVSWYQQTPGQGLQFLFEYFSETQRNKGNFPGRFSGRQFSNSRSEMNVSTLELGDSALYLCASSLRGVGTDTQYFGPGTRLTVL.

The chain combines TRBV28 with TRBJ2-1; TRBD2 matches 10 bases. Germline V gene sequence: CDR1 MDHEN, CDR2 SYDVKM. The CDR3 covers 17 residues. V lost 3 bases to trimming and J lost 0 bases; unmatched junction nucleotides: 5. As DNA, the CDR3 is TGTGCCAGCAGTTTCTTAAGGACTAGCGGCTCCTACAATGAGCAGTTCTTC. It translates to CASSFLRTSGSYNEQFF.

The V gene is TRBV5-1, the J gene TRBJ2-7, with a weak D call TRBD1 (6 bases). The length of the CDR3 is 14 residues. Germline CDR1 reads SGHRS; CDR2 reads YFSETQ. V lost 1 base and J lost 6, with 14 bases in between. CDR3: CASSLNRVTGEQYF. Here the CDR3 DNA reads TGCGCCAGCAGCTTGAACAGGGTCACAGGCGAGCAGTACTTC.

V is TRBV7-7 and J is TRBJ2-1; D not resolved. Germline V gene sequence: CDR1 SSHAT, CDR2 FNYEAQ (reference sequence). This CDR3 is built from 15 residues. V was shortened by 1 base and J by 2 bases, with 9 bases between the two germline ends. The DNA of the CDR3 is TGTGCCAGCAGCTTAGGGGTAGGAACCTACAATGAGCAGTTCTTC. It yields the protein CASSLGVGTYNEQFF.

CDR3 in amino acids: CASSPDPRGGGNEQFF. CDR3 coding DNA: TGTGCCAGCAGCCCGGATCCCCGGGGGGGAGGGAATGAGCAGTTCTTC. V and J are TRBV14 and TRBJ2-1; 8 nucleotides match TRBD2. This CDR3 contains 16 residues. The germline gives CDR1 SGHDN, CDR2 FVKESK. V trimming: 4 bases; J trimming: 7 bases; junction bases outside the gene matches: 12.

This sequence joins TRBV7-9 and TRBJ1-2, with TRBD1 as a possible D gene (6 bases). The germline V and J ends were trimmed by 5 bases and 3 bases, with 16 bases remaining between them. The CDR3 has 15 residues. The V gene's germline CDR1 is SEHNR and CDR2 FQNEAQ (reference sequence). The CDR3 nucleotides read TGTGCCAGCAGCCACATGGGCCCAGGGGACTATGGCTACACCTTC. Translated, it gives CASSHMGPGDYGYTF.

The V call is TRBV7-2, the J call TRBJ2-3; D remains ambiguous. Per germline, CDR1 SGHTA and CDR2 FQGNSA. The V end lost 2 bases, the J end lost 1 base, and 10 bases lay between the germline ends. The CDR3 consists of 15 residues. CDR3 loop: CASSLTLSRTDTQYF. In DNA, the CDR3 is TGTGCCAGCAGCTTAACTCTGTCCCGCACAGATACGCAGTATTTT.

The V call is TRBV7-9, the J call TRBJ1-3, with D unresolved. Germline V gives CDR1 SEHNR, CDR2 FQNEAQ (reference sequence). The CDR3 runs to 17 residues. The V gene lost 5 bases and the J gene lost 0 bases, with 17 bases spanning the gap. In nucleotides, the CDR3 is TGTGCCAGCAGCGCCGCCCGACTAGACACCTCTGGAAACACCATATATTTT. Translation gives CASSAARLDTSGNTIYF. The full variable domain, rest sourced from reference TRBV7-9 and TRBJ1-3, is DTGVSQNPRHKITKRGQNVTFRCDPISEHNRLYWYRQTLGQGPEFLTYFQNEAQLEKSRLLSDRFSAERPKGSFSTLEIQRTEQGDSAMYLCASSAARLDTSGNTIYFGEGSWLTVV.

This sequence joins TRBV13 and TRBJ2-5; TRBD1 aligns across 10 bases. V shed 6 bases, J shed 6 bases, and the junction held 10 bases outside the gene matches. Germline V gene sequence: CDR1 PRHDT, CDR2 FYEKMQ (reference sequence). The CDR3 is 15 amino acids. The CDR3 sequence is CASSSTGGLGKTQYF. Here the CDR3 DNA reads TGTGCCAGCAGTTCGACAGGGGGCTTGGGTAAGACCCAGTACTTC. The full variable domain, its missing parts supplied by reference TRBV13 and TRBJ2-5, is AAGVIQSPRHLIKEKRETATLKCYPIPRHDTVYWYQQGPGQDPQFLISFYEKMQSDKGSIPDRFSAQQFSDYHSELNMSSLELGDSALYFCASSSTGGLGKTQYFGPGTRLLVL.

The chain couples TRBV2 to TRBJ2-5; D ambiguous. This CDR3 comprises 13 residues. Germline assignment: CDR1 SNHLY and CDR2 FYNNEI. V was trimmed by 0 bases and J by 5 bases, leaving 7 bases between them. CDR3 protein: CASSEALAETQYF. The DNA of the CDR3 is TGTGCCAGCAGTGAAGCGCTTGCGGAGACCCAGTACTTC.

This rearrangement joins TRBV11-2 to TRBJ2-1; 9 nucleotides line up with TRBD2. The V and J ends lost 0 bases and 0 bases, in that order; junction bases with no gene match: 3. Looked up from germline, CDR1 is SGHAT and CDR2 is FQNNGV. This CDR3 region has 17 residues. The CDR3 nucleotides are TGTGCCAGCAGCTTAGATCCTAGCGGGATCTCCTACAATGAGCAGTTCTTC. Its translation is CASSLDPSGISYNEQFF.

This clone has a handful of counts. The rearrangement links TRBV5-1 to TRBJ2-2, with TRBD1 identical over 8 bases. The germline V gene has CDR1 SGHRS and CDR2 YFSETQ. V lost 4 bases to trimming and J lost 5 bases; unmatched junction nucleotides: 10. This CDR3 contains 16 residues. This CDR3 is CASSLSGQAGTGELFF. The CDR3 coding sequence is TGCGCCAGCAGCCTATCGGGACAGGCGGGGACCGGGGAGCTGTTTTTT.

V and J are TRBV27 and TRBJ2-5; 10 positions agree with TRBD2. The V gene end was trimmed by 1 base and the J gene end by 5 bases; junction bases not matched to a gene: 13. This CDR3 has 18 residues. CDR1 and CDR2 from the germline V gene are MNHEY and SMNVEV (reference sequence). CDR3 nucleotide sequence: TGTGCCAGCAGTTTATACGTTTCCGCTAGCGGGAGACAGGAGACCCAGTACTTC. Translation: CASSLYVSASGRQETQYF.

This rearrangement joins TRBV6-1 to TRBJ2-2, with 10 bases lining up with TRBD2. The V segment lost 0 bases and the J segment 1 base; nucleotides outside the gene matches: 2. The CDR3 extends over 17 amino acids. The germline V gene encodes CDR1 MNHNS and CDR2 SASEGT. Here the CDR3 DNA reads TGTGCCAGCAGTGAAGCGTTAGCGGGGGGGAACACCGGGGAGCTGTTTTTT. Its translation is CASSEALAGGNTGELFF.

This clone came up a few times. The chain uses TRBV7-9 and TRBJ1-3; D gene ambiguous. Trimming shortened V by 0 bases and J by 0 bases, and 6 bases separated the two germline ends. The CDR3 covers 15 residues. The germline V gene has CDR1 SEHNR and CDR2 FQNEAQ (reference sequence). The CDR3 loop is CASSLARSSGNTIYF. The DNA for the CDR3 is TGTGCCAGCAGCTTAGCCAGGTCCTCTGGAAACACCATATATTTT. Full variable domain (rest looked up from reference TRBV7-9 and TRBJ1-3): DTGVSQNPRHKITKRGQNVTFRCDPISEHNRLYWYRQTLGQGPEFLTYFQNEAQLEKSRLLSDRFSAERPKGSFSTLEIQRTEQGDSAMYLCASSLARSSGNTIYFGEGSWLTVV.